The 32 T cell receptor beta chains given below trace back to one sample, sequenced in a study of T cell responses to AZD1222 COVID-19 vaccine. The table came from immunoSEQ multiplex PCR; TCRdb's copy has only in-frame clones and leaves some out. The repertoire holds around 88,000 clones, with approximately 86% as singletons. Sequences were derived from peripheral blood, sampled on day 0 of MenACWY control vaccination. All receptors come from an adult in good health.

The V call is TRBV18, the J call TRBJ2-7; D not resolved. The CDR3 extends over 11 amino acids. Germline V gene lookup returns CDR1 KGHSH and CDR2 LQKENI. V lost 4 bases and J lost 4, with 5 bases in between. This chain's CDR3 is CASSQGYEQYF. CDR3 DNA: TGTGCCAGCTCACAGGGATACGAGCAGTACTTC. The entire variable domain, with the rest obtained from reference TRBV18 and TRBJ2-7, is as follows: NAGVMQNPRHLVRRRGQEARLRCSPMKGHSHVYWYRQLPEEGLKFMVYLQKENIIDESGMPKERFSAEFPKEGPSILRIQQVVRGDSAAYFCASSQGYEQYFGPGTRLTVT.

The genes are TRBV12-3 or TRBV12-4 and TRBJ1-1; TRBD1 agrees at 7 bases. Trimming took 8 bases from V and 10 from J; bases not matched to a gene: 13. This CDR3 is built from 13 residues. The CDR3 DNA is TGTGCCAGCCGCCGGGACAGATCCGGGGTAGCTTTCTTT. It is translated as CASRRDRSGVAFF.

The CDR3 DNA follows: TGCAGCGTGGCCTACACTGAAGCTTTCTTT. This sequence encodes CSVAYTEAFF. J is TRBJ1-1 and V is TRBV29-1, with D hard to call. Between the trimmed V and J ends, which lost 6 bases and 3 bases, there was a span of 5 bases. The CDR3 covers 10 residues. Germline V CDR1 and CDR2: SQVTM, ANQGSEA. The variable domain in full, with the rest retrieved from reference TRBV29-1 and TRBJ1-1, is SAVISQKPSRDICQRGTSLTIQCQVDSQVTMMFWYRQQPGQSLTLIATANQGSEATYESGFVIDKFPISRPNLTFSTLTVSNMSPEDSSIYLCSVAYTEAFFGQGTRLTVV.

The rearrangement joins TRBV7-8 to TRBJ2-7, with 11 bases that match TRBD1. This CDR3 comprises 17 residues. Germline values: CDR1 SGHVS, CDR2 FQNEAQ. The ends lost 2 bases at V and 2 bases at J; junction bases unmatched: 8. The CDR3 spells CASSLSPAGQGAYEQYF. The CDR3 coding sequence is TGTGCCAGCAGCTTATCCCCTGCGGGACAGGGGGCCTACGAGCAGTACTTC.

This rearrangement joins TRBV25-1 to TRBJ2-3; 9 positions agree with TRBD1. The CDR3 spans 16 residues. The germline gives CDR1 MGHDK, CDR2 SYGVNS. V was clipped by 3 bases and J by 0 bases; unmatched bases: 4. CDR3 nucleotide sequence: TGTGCCAGCAGTGATATACAGGGGGCTAGCACAGATACGCAGTATTTT. Its protein product is CASSDIQGASTDTQYF.

The chain joins TRBV28 to TRBJ2-1; D ambiguous. The CDR3 is 13 residues long. Germline values: CDR1 MDHEN, CDR2 SYDVKM. The V end was cut by 1 base, the J end by 7 bases, with 8 bases between. The CDR3: CASSLSPGNEQFF. CDR3 bases: TGTGCCAGCAGTTTATCCCCTGGGAATGAGCAGTTCTTC. The full variable domain, in which reference TRBV28 and TRBJ2-1 provide the parts outside the CDR3, is DVKVTQSSRYLVKRTGEKVFLECVQDMDHENMFWYRQDPGLGLRLIYFSYDVKMKEKGDIPEGYSVSREKKERFSLILESASTNQTSMYLCASSLSPGNEQFFGPGTRLTVL.

This clone was found once. This chain uses TRBV7-6 with TRBJ2-1, with D perhaps matching TRBD1 (5 bases). The V gene's germline CDR1 is SGHVS and CDR2 FNYEAQ. This CDR3 has 16 residues. V was trimmed by 0 bases and J by 0 bases, leaving 9 bases between them. Here the CDR3 reads CASSLARQSSYNEQFF. CDR3 DNA: TGTGCCAGCAGCTTAGCCCGACAGAGCTCCTACAATGAGCAGTTCTTC.

The V and J genes are TRBV5-1 and TRBJ2-7; tentatively, D is TRBD1 (5 bases). CDR1 and CDR2 from the germline V gene are SGHRS and YFSETQ. This CDR3 spans 14 amino acids. V lost 2 bases, J lost 0 bases, and 9 bases lay in between. The CDR3 spells CASSFQGSSYEQYF. The CDR3 DNA is TGCGCCAGCAGCTTTCAGGGATCCTCCTACGAGCAGTACTTC. Together with reference TRBV5-1 and TRBJ2-7, the CDR3 gives the full variable domain: KAGVTQTPRYLIKTRGQQVTLSCSPISGHRSVSWYQQTPGQGLQFLFEYFSETQRNKGNFPGRFSGRQFSNSRSEMNVSTLELGDSALYLCASSFQGSSYEQYFGPGTRLTVT.

The chain links TRBV7-8 to TRBJ1-1; D remains ambiguous. Germline loops: CDR1 SGHVS, CDR2 FQNEAQ. The V end was cut by 1 base, the J end by 6 bases, with 12 bases between. This CDR3 has 14 amino acids. The CDR3 spells CASSLGQRFAEAFF. Here the CDR3 DNA reads TGTGCCAGCAGCTTAGGGCAGCGGTTCGCTGAAGCTTTCTTT.

The chain employs TRBV14 and TRBJ1-3; D not resolved. V was pared by 0 bases and J by 0 bases, with 9 bases between. The germline CDR1 and CDR2 sequences are SGHDN and FVKESK. CDR3 length: 16 residues. DNA of the CDR3: TGTGCCAGCAGCCAAGAACCTCAACGCTCTGGAAACACCATATATTTT. This sequence encodes CASSQEPQRSGNTIYF.

The V call is TRBV29-1, the J call TRBJ2-7; D ambiguous. The CDR3 is made up of 11 amino acids. Trimming stripped 7 bases from V and 3 bases from J, with 10 bases between. Germline lookup yields CDR1 SQVTM and CDR2 ANQGSEA. In DNA, the CDR3 is TGCAGCGGAAGCAGTAACTACGAGCAGTACTTC. Translating gives CSGSSNYEQYF.

The rearrangement links TRBV27 to TRBJ1-6, with D possibly being TRBD1 (5 bases). There are 17 residues in the CDR3. Germline lookup yields CDR1 MNHEY and CDR2 SMNVEV (reference sequence). V was clipped by 2 bases and J by 0 bases, with 11 bases between them. The CDR3 loop is CASSLEYRSSYNSPLHF. The CDR3, as DNA: TGTGCCAGCAGTTTAGAATACAGGAGCTCCTATAATTCACCCCTCCACTTT.

The chain has TRBV15 and TRBJ1-5; D gene uncertain. V was shortened by 1 base and J by 3 bases, with 4 bases between the two germline ends. The CDR3 contains 13 residues. Germline V gene lookup returns CDR1 LNHNV and CDR2 YYDKDF (reference sequence). CDR3 sequence (DNA): TGTGCCACCAGCAGAGCCCACAATCAGCCCCAGCATTTT. Translation: CATSRAHNQPQHF.

This rearrangement joins TRBV18 to TRBJ2-5; D is undetermined. This CDR3 is 14 amino acids long. The germline V and J ends were trimmed by 4 bases and 2 bases, with 11 bases remaining between them. Germline assignment: CDR1 KGHSH and CDR2 LQKENI. The CDR3 reads CASSRSGDQETQYF. CDR3 nucleotide sequence: TGTGCCAGCTCACGCTCTGGGGATCAAGAGACCCAGTACTTC.

The chain joins TRBV5-6 to TRBJ2-2; 10 positions agree with TRBD1. Trimming took 0 bases from V and 4 from J; bases not matched to a gene: 6. Germline lookup yields CDR1 SGHDT and CDR2 YYEEEE. The CDR3 sequence is 17 residues long. This CDR3 is CASSLGLGQGITGELFF. Here the CDR3 DNA reads TGTGCCAGCAGCTTGGGATTGGGACAGGGGATCACCGGGGAGCTGTTTTTT.

This rearrangement joins TRBV4-3 to TRBJ2-3; 7 nucleotides agree with TRBD2. The CDR3 contains 15 residues. J gave up 7 bases and V 1 base, and 8 bases lay outside the gene matches. Germline CDR1 LGHNA, CDR2 YSLEER. CDR3 amino acids: CASSQGSGAVYTQYF. DNA of the CDR3: TGCGCCAGCAGCCAAGGCAGCGGGGCCGTATATACGCAGTATTTT.

The chain links TRBV28 to TRBJ1-2; D is ambiguous. V lost 11 bases and J lost 1, with 17 bases in between. The CDR3 sequence is 14 residues long. In germline, CDR1 is MDHEN, CDR2 SYDVKM. The CDR3 DNA reads as TGTGCCTTACACCCGGCAGGCGATAACTATGGCTACACCTTC. Translated: CALHPAGDNYGYTF.

For this clone: One end of the junction varies from germline; a read error may be responsible. The chain uses TRBV18 and TRBJ1-1, with a tentative D call TRBD1 (5 bases). CDR1 and CDR2 (germline): KGHSH, LQKENI. The length of the CDR3 is 14 residues. The CDR3 DNA reads as TGTGCCAGCTCGACCGGGGCAGAGAACCCTGAAGCTTTCTTT. This translates into CASSTGAENPEAFF.

This chain connects TRBV6-5 to TRBJ1-6; tentatively, D is TRBD1 (5 bases). The CDR3 is made up of 14 amino acids. The V end was cut by 10 bases, the J end by 5 bases, with 15 bases between. Per germline, CDR1 MNHEY and CDR2 SVGAGI. The CDR3 coding sequence is TGTGCCACCAAGAACCCAGGGAATAATTCACCCCTCCACTTT. Encoded protein: CATKNPGNNSPLHF.

The chain links TRBV6-5 to TRBJ1-1, with unresolved D. The CDR3 is 15 residues long. The germline V gene encodes CDR1 MNHEY and CDR2 SVGAGI. Trimming took off 4 bases at V and 0 bases at J, with 12 bases between the two ends. CDR3 nucleotide sequence: TGTGCCAGCAGTTTGAACATATTTATGAACACTGAAGCTTTCTTT. Translation: CASSLNIFMNTEAFF.

This chain joins TRBV6-1 and TRBJ1-1; a possible D gene is TRBD1 (5 bases). The germline V gene encodes CDR1 MNHNS and CDR2 SASEGT. V shed 1 base and J shed 7 bases, with 13 bases lying between them. CDR3 length: 14 amino acids. CDR3 region: CASSEGGDWSEAFF. In nucleotides, the CDR3 is TGTGCCAGCAGTGAAGGGGGGGATTGGAGTGAAGCTTTCTTT.

The J gene is TRBJ1-6, the V gene TRBV12-3 or TRBV12-4, with D possibly being TRBD1 (6 bases). V was trimmed by 6 bases and J by 10 bases, leaving 13 bases between them. The CDR3 totals 13 residues. CDR3 region: CASRGAAKSPLHF. DNA for the CDR3: TGTGCCAGCAGGGGGGCGGCAAAGTCACCCCTCCACTTT.

The sample holds a few counts of this clone. The chain couples TRBV4-3 to TRBJ1-2; 8 bases match TRBD1. With V trimmed by 4 bases and J by 3 bases, 4 bases remained unmatched. Looked up from germline, CDR1 is LGHNA and CDR2 is YSLEER. This CDR3 has 14 residues. The CDR3 nucleotides read TGCGCCAGCAGCCCGGGACAGGACTACTATGGCTACACCTTC. As protein: CASSPGQDYYGYTF.

The chain carries TRBV2 and TRBJ2-7; perhaps TRBD2 as D (6 bases). Trimming shortened V by 4 bases and J by 0 bases, and 13 bases separated the two germline ends. Germline CDR1 is SNHLY and CDR2 is FYNNEI. The length of the CDR3 is 15 residues. CDR3 loop: CASSVAAGSSYEQYF. The CDR3 nucleotides are TGTGCCAGCAGTGTAGCGGCAGGGAGCTCCTACGAGCAGTACTTC.

The chain has TRBV30 and TRBJ1-2; the D gene is possibly TRBD1 (5 bases). The V end lost 2 bases, the J end lost 1 base, and 8 bases lay between the germline ends. The V gene's germline CDR1 is GTSNPN and CDR2 SVGIG (reference sequence). The CDR3 sequence is 13 residues long. The CDR3 sequence is CAWSLGRNYGYTF. CDR3 DNA: TGTGCCTGGAGTTTGGGGCGTAACTATGGCTACACCTTC. Variable domain in full (rest from reference TRBV30 and TRBJ1-2): SQTIHQWPATLVQPVGSPLSLECTVEGTSNPNLYWYRQAAGRGLQLLFYSVGIGQISSEVPQNLSASRPQDRQFILSSKKLLLSDSGFYLCAWSLGRNYGYTFGSGTRLTVV.

This rearrangement joins TRBV27 to TRBJ2-1; no reliable D call. The CDR3 extends over 17 amino acids. Trimming left V 8 bases short and J 2 bases short, with 22 bases between. From germline, CDR1 is MNHEY and CDR2 SMNVEV (reference sequence). CDR3 residues: CASGVRSVSLAYNEQFF. DNA for the CDR3: TGTGCCAGCGGGGTTCGGTCGGTTTCCCTAGCCTACAATGAGCAGTTCTTC.

The chain uses TRBV6-2 or TRBV6-3 and TRBJ1-6; 9 bases line up with TRBD1. The length of the CDR3 is 14 residues. Trimming took 4 bases from V and 9 from J; bases not matched to a gene: 4. Looked up from germline, CDR1 is MNHEY and CDR2 is SVGEGT. CDR3 amino acids: CASSWGDRVSPLHF. CDR3 nucleotides: TGTGCCAGCAGTTGGGGGGACAGGGTTTCACCCCTCCACTTT.

The gene calls are TRBV4-3 and TRBJ1-1; D unclear. Germline-derived CDR1 and CDR2 are LGHNA and YSLEER. The V end was cut by 4 bases, the J end by 0 bases, with 9 bases between. This CDR3 has 14 amino acids. CDR3 region: CASSPRGLNTEAFF. DNA for the CDR3: TGCGCCAGCAGCCCCCGTGGGTTGAACACTGAAGCTTTCTTT.

V and J are TRBV2 and TRBJ2-3; no definite D call. Germline values: CDR1 SNHLY, CDR2 FYNNEI. The CDR3 contains 12 residues. V dropped 2 bases and J dropped 7 bases, with 7 bases sitting between them. The CDR3 DNA reads TGTGCCAGCAGTGAAAGGCTGTATACGCAGTATTTT. Residues: CASSERLYTQYF.

This clone was counted once. The CDR3 region is CASSPQGAGSGNTIYF. The CDR3 bases are TGTGCCAGCTCACCACAGGGAGCAGGCTCTGGAAACACCATATATTTT. The rearrangement links TRBV18 to TRBJ1-3; no reliable D call. Trimming took off 1 base at V and 0 bases at J, with 10 bases between the two ends. Germline V lookup: CDR1 KGHSH, CDR2 LQKENI. This CDR3 region has 16 residues.

The genes are TRBV12-5 and TRBJ1-5; 10 bases agree with TRBD1. The CDR3 is made up of 16 amino acids. The trim removed 6 bases at V and 10 bases at J, leaving 15 bases unmatched. CDR1 and CDR2 (germline): LGHNT, FRNRAP. The CDR3 DNA reads as TGTGCTAGTGGGGAATCTCCGGACAGGGGGGGAGGACCCCAGCATTTT. It translates to CASGESPDRGGGPQHF.

The chain is built from TRBV30 and TRBJ2-2; 9 bases are a match to TRBD1. After removal of 0 bases from V and 3 bases from J, the junction contained 2 bases not matched to a gene. CDR3 length: 15 amino acids. Germline values: CDR1 GTSNPN, CDR2 SVGIG (reference sequence). This CDR3 is CAWSVQGAYTGELFF. CDR3 DNA: TGTGCCTGGAGTGTACAGGGGGCCTACACCGGGGAGCTGTTTTTT.